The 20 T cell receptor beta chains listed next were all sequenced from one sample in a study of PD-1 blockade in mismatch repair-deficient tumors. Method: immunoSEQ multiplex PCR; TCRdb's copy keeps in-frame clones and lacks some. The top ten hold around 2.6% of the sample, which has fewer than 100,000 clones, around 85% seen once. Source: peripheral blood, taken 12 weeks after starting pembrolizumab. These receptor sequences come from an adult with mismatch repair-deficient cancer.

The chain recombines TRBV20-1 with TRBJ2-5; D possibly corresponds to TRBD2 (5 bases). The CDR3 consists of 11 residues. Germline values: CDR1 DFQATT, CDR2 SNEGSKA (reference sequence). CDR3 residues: CSPSWEETQYF. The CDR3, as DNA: TGCAGCCCCAGCTGGGAGGAGACCCAGTACTTC.

The CDR3 DNA reads TGTGCCAGCAGCTTAGTCAGGCTCTACTATGGCTACACCTTC. Translating gives CASSLVRLYYGYTF. This chain joins TRBV11-3 and TRBJ1-2; no firm D call. This CDR3 spans 14 amino acids. Trimming stripped 1 base from V and 3 bases from J, with 9 bases between. CDR1 is SGHNT, CDR2 YENEEA, per germline. Variable domain in full (rest from reference TRBV11-3 and TRBJ1-2): EAGVVQSPRYKIIEKKQPVAFWCNPISGHNTLYWYLQNLGQGPELLIRYENEEAVDDSQLPKDRFSAERLKGVDSTLKIQPAELGDSAVYLCASSLVRLYYGYTFGSGTRLTVV.

CDR3 residues: CASSEKSEQFF. CDR3 nucleotide sequence: TGCGCCAGCAGCGAGAAAAGTGAGCAGTTCTTC. The chain recombines TRBV5-1 with TRBJ2-1; D call uncertain. The CDR3 has 11 amino acids. V lost 4 bases and J lost 9, with 8 bases in between. The germline gives CDR1 SGHRS, CDR2 YFSETQ.

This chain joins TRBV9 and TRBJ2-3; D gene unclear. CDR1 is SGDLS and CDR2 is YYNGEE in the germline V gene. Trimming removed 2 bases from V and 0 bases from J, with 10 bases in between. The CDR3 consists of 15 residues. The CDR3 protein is CASSVHTASTDTQYF. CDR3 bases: TGTGCCAGCAGCGTGCATACAGCTAGCACAGATACGCAGTATTTT.

In DNA form, the CDR3 reads TGTGCCAGCAGCATCCCGGACCAGATCAACTATGGCTACACCTTC. It encodes CASSIPDQINYGYTF. V gene TRBV5-6 combines with J gene TRBJ1-2, with unresolved D. Trimming pared 4 bases from V and 2 bases from J, leaving 15 bases between. The CDR3 is 15 residues long. Germline CDR1 reads SGHDT; CDR2 reads YYEEEE. Variable domain in full (rest from reference TRBV5-6 and TRBJ1-2): DAGVTQSPTHLIKTRGQQVTLRCSPKSGHDTVSWYQQALGQGPQFIFQYYEEEERQRGNFPDRFSGHQFPNYSSELNVNALLLGDSALYLCASSIPDQINYGYTFGSGTRLTVV.

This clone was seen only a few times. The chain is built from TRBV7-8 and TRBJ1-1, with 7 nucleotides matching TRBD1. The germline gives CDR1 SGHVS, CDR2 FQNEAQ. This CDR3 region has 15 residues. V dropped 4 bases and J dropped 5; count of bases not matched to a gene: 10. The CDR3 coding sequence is TGTGCCAGCAGCTCCCTATTGTGGGACAGAACTGAAGCTTTCTTT. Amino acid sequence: CASSSLLWDRTEAFF. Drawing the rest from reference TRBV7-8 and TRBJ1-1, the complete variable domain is GAGVSQSPRYKVAKRGQDVALRCDPISGHVSLFWYQQALGQGPEFLTYFQNEAQLDKSGLPSDRFFAERPEGSVSTLKIQRTQQEDSAVYLCASSSLLWDRTEAFFGQGTRLTVV.

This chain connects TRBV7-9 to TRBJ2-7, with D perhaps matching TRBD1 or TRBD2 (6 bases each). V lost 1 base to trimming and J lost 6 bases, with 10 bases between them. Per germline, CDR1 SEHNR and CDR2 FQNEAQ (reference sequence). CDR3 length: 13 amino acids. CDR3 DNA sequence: TGTGCCAGCAGCTTAGGTGGAGGGGGCGAGCAGTACTTC. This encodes CASSLGGGGEQYF.

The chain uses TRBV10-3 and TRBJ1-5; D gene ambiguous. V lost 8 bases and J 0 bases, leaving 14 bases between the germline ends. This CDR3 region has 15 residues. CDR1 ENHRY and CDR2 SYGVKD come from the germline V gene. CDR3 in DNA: TGTGCCATCGCCCCCACAACCGATAGCAATCAGCCCCAGCATTTT. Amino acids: CAIAPTTDSNQPQHF.

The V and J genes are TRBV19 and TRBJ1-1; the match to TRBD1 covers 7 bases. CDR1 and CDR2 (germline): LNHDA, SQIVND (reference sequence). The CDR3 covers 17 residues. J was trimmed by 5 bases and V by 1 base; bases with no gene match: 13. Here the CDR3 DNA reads TGTGCCAGTAGTATAGTGAGAGGGGGCTTACTGCGGACTGAAGCTTTCTTT. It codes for CASSIVRGGLLRTEAFF.

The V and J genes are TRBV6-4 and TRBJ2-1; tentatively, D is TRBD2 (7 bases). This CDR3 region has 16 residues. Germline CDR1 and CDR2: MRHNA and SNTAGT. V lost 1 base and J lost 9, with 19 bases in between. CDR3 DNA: TGTGCCAGCAGTGACTTATCGATTAGTAGGGGGGGTGAGCAGTTCTTC. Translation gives CASSDLSISRGGEQFF.

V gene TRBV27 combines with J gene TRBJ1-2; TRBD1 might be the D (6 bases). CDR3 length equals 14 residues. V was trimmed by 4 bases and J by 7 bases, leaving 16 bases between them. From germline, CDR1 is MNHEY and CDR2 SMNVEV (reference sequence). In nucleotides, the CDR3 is TGTGCCAGCAGTTCCCTTCAGGGGAGTTCTGGCTACACCTTC. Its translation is CASSSLQGSSGYTF.

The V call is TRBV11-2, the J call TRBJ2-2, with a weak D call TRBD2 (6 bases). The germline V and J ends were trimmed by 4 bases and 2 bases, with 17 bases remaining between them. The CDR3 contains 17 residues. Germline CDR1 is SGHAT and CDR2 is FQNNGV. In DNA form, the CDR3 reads TGTGCCAGCAGCTCCGGGGGTCCGGGACCCAACACCGGGGAGCTGTTTTTT. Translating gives CASSSGGPGPNTGELFF.

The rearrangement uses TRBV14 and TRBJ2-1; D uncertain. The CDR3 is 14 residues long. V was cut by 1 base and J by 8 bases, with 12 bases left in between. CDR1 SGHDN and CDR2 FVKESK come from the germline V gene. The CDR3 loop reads CASSQVNLWDEQFF. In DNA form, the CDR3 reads TGTGCCAGCAGCCAAGTGAACCTGTGGGATGAGCAGTTCTTC. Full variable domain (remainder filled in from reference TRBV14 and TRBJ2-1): EAGVTQFPSHSVIEKGQTVTLRCDPISGHDNLYWYRRVMGKEIKFLLHFVKESKQDESGMPNNRFLAERTGGTYSTLKVQPAELEDSGVYFCASSQVNLWDEQFFGPGTRLTVL.

The CDR3 here is CASSQELYNEQFF. As DNA, the CDR3 is TGCGCCAGCAGCCAAGAATTGTACAATGAGCAGTTCTTC. V gene TRBV4-3 combines with J gene TRBJ2-1, with D hard to call. The V gene lost 0 bases and the J gene lost 4 bases, with 4 bases spanning the gap. The CDR3 covers 13 residues. Per germline, CDR1 LGHNA and CDR2 YSLEER.

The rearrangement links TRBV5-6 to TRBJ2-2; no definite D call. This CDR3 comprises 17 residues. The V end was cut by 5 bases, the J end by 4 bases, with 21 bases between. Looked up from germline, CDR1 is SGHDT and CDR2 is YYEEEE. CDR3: CASSYTGSLWSTGELFF. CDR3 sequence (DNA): TGTGCCAGCAGTTACACGGGTTCGCTGTGGAGCACCGGGGAGCTGTTTTTT.

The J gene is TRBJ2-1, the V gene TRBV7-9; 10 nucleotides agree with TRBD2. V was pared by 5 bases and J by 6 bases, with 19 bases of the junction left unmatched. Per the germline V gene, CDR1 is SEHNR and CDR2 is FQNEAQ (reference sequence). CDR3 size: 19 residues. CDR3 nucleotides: TGTGCCAGCAGCCACAAGGACGGAAGAGCGGGAGGGCCGGGCAATGAGCAGTTCTTC. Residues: CASSHKDGRAGGPGNEQFF.

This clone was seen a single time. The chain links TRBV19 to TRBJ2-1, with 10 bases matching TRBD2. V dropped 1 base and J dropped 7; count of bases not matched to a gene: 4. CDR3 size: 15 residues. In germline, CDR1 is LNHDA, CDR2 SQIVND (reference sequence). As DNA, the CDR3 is TGTGCCAGTAGTATAGCACGGACTAGCGGAAATGAGCAGTTCTTC. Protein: CASSIARTSGNEQFF.

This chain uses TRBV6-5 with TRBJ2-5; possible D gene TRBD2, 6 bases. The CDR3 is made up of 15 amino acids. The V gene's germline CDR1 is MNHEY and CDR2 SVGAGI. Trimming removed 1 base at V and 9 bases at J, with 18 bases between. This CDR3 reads CASSYLGRRPGAQYF. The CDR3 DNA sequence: TGTGCCAGCAGTTACTTGGGACGCCGGCCGGGGGCCCAGTACTTC.

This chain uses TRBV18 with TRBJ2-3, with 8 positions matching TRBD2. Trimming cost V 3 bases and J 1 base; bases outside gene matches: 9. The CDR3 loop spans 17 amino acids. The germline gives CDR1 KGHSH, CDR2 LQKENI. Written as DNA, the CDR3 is TGTGCCAGCTCACCCCTACCCAGCGGGGGCCGCACAGATACGCAGTATTTT. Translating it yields CASSPLPSGGRTDTQYF.

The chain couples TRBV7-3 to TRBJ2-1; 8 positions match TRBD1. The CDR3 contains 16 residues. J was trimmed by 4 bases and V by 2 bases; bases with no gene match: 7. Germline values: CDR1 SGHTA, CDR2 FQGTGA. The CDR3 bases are TGTGCCAGCAGCTTAGGAGACAGGGGTGGGTACAATGAGCAGTTCTTC. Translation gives CASSLGDRGGYNEQFF.